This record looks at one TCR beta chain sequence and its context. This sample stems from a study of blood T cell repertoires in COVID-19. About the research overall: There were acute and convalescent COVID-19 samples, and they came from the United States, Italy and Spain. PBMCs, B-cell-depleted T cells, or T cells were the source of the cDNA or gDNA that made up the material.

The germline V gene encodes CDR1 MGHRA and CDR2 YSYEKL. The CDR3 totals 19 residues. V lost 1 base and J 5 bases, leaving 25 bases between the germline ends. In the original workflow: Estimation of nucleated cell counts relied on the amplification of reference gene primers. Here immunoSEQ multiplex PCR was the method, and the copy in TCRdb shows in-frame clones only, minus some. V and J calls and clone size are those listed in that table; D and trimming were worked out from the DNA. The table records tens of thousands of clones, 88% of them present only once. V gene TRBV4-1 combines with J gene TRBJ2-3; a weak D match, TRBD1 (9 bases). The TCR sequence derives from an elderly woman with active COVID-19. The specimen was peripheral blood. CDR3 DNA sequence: TGCGCCAGCAGCCAAGGGCCCGGGGGGGACAGGGTGCGTGGAGATACGCAGTATTTT. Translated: CASSQGPGGDRVRGDTQYF.